Sequencing of this TCR beta chain was carried out in a study of a mutant IDH1 vaccine in newly diagnosed glioma (dated by TCRdb to about 2021). Regarding the complete study: Eight vaccinations were administered to patients in weeks 1, 3, 5, 7, 11, 15, 19 and 23, corresponding to visits V03 through V10. Peripheral blood was collected at six visits: V03 (baseline), V05, V07, V10, V12 and V13. Vaccination started 4-6 weeks after radiotherapy alone, or was given together with temozolomide cycles in the groups whose treatment included chemotherapy. For exploratory analyses, longitudinal TCRB deep sequencing was carried out in about 26 treated patients wherever samples were available. Of the roughly 30 treated patients, about 62% were male and approximately 38% were female, and the mean age was 40.4 years. Before enrollment, patients had received standard therapy of radiotherapy alone, temozolomide alone, or radiochemotherapy with temozolomide; most received the combination.

Deletion took 4 bases off V and 0 bases off J, with a span of 10 bases between the germline ends. From the cysteine up to the phenylalanine, the CDR3 has a length of 13 residues. CDR3 DNA only is kept here, 39 bases in frame from base 1. As encoded in the germline V gene, CDR1 is SQVTM while CDR2 is ANQGSEA. The protocol used for the library was the immunoSEQ multiplex PCR assay. Rearranged TCR beta chain sequences were amplified using the hsTCRB Kit according to the manufacturer's protocol. Sequencing of TCRB libraries was carried out on an Illumina MiSeq. Under the source paper's analysis protocol: The proprietary platform of the kit vendor was used for demultiplexing, trimming and gene mapping. TCRdb carries this immuneACCESS record with in-frame sequences only. Its versions omit some clonotypes, under half of them owing to an unresolved V gene in the studies checked, with the rest unexplained. D and trimming come from the DNA, and the V and J calls and clone size come from that table. The sample table holds 30,000 to 35,000 clones, of which nearly 90% were seen once. The ten largest clones take up less than 25% of the sample.

A remark on this clone: Its antigen is currently not known. No base quality values were provided; no much bigger clone lies one nucleotide off.

General study outcomes and caveats: No apparent relationship was observed between pseudoprogression and alterations in the top peripheral T cell clonotypes detected by TCRB sequencing. Selection of PBMC samples for TCRB deep sequencing was based on availability. Immune responses induced by the vaccine were seen in over 80% of patients across multiple MHC alleles. The authors stated that sample limitations prevented analyses of patient blood samples from being reproduced.

The time point label of this sample denotes: week 11, during vaccination. Each vaccine dose, consisting of 300 ug of a 20-mer mutant IDH1 peptide in Montanide, was administered subcutaneously with topical imiquimod. The donors had newly diagnosed IDH1-mutant astrocytomas of WHO grade 3 or 4 that showed loss of nuclear ATRX. The samples were drawn from NOA16, a multicentre, single-arm, open-label phase I trial in Germany that tested a mutant IDH1 peptide vaccine in humans for the first time. Genomic DNA for TCRB sequencing was extracted from EDTA blood using the DNeasy Blood and Tissue Kit. This specimen consisted of PBMCs, obtained from a glioma patient whose treatment included an IDH1 peptide vaccine. The clonotype comes from a man between 18 and 35 years old with glioma. The chain is encoded by TRBV29-1 joined to TRBJ2-7; a weak D assignment points to TRBD1 (5 bases agree). The CDR3 amino acid sequence is: CSVGGIGSYEQYF. Read as DNA, the sequence is TGCAGCGTTGGGGGCATCGGCTCCTACGAGCAGTACTTC.